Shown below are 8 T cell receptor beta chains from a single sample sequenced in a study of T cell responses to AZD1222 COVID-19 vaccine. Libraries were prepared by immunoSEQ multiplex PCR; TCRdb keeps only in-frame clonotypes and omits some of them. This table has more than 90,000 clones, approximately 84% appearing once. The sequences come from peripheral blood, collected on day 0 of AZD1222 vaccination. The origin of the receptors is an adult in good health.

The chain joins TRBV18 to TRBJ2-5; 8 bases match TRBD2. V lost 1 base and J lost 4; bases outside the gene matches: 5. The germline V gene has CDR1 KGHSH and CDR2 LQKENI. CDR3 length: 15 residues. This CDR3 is CASSPQSGRGETQYF. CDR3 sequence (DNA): TGTGCCAGCTCACCACAAAGCGGGAGAGGAGAGACCCAGTACTTC. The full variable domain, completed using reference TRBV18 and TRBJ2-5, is NAGVMQNPRHLVRRRGQEARLRCSPMKGHSHVYWYRQLPEEGLKFMVYLQKENIIDESGMPKERFSAEFPKEGPSILRIQQVVRGDSAAYFCASSPQSGRGETQYFGPGTRLLVL.

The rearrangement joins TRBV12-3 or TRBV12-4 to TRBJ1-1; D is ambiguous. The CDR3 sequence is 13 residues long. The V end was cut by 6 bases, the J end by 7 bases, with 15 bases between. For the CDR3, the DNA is TGTGCCAGCAGGAACCCCGGGAGCCATGAAGCTTTCTTT. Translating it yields CASRNPGSHEAFF.

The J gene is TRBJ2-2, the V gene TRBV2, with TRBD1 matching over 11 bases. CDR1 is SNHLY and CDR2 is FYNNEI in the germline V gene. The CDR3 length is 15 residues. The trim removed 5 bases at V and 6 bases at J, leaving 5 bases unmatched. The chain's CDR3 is CASSLDRGPPGELFF. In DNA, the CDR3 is TGTGCCAGCAGTTTGGACAGGGGGCCCCCCGGGGAGCTGTTTTTT.

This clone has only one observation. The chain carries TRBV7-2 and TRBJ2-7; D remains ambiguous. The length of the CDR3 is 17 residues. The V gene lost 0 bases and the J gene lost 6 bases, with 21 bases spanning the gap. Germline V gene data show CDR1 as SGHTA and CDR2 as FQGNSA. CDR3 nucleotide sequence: TGTGCCAGCAGCTTAGCGCCACCCCAGGACCCTTGGGGCGAGCAGTACTTC. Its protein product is CASSLAPPQDPWGEQYF.

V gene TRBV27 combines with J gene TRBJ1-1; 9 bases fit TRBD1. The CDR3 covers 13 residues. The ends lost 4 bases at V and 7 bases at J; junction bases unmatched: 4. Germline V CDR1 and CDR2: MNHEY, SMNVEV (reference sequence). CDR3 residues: CASSSGQGIEAFF. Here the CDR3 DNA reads TGTGCCAGCAGTTCCGGACAGGGGATTGAAGCTTTCTTT.

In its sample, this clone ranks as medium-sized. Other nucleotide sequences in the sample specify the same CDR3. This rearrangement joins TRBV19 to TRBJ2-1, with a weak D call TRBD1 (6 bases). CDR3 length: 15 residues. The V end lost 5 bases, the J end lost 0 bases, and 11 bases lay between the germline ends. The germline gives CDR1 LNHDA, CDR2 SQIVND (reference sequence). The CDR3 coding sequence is TGTGCCAGTAGTCCTACAGGGAGCTCCTACAATGAGCAGTTCTTC. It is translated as CASSPTGSSYNEQFF.

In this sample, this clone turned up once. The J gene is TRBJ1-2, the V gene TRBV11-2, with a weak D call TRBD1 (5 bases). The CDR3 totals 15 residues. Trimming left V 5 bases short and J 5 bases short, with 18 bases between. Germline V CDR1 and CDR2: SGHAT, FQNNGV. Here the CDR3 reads CASSPWGTPEYGYTF. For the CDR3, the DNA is TGTGCCAGCAGCCCTTGGGGCACGCCGGAATATGGCTACACCTTC. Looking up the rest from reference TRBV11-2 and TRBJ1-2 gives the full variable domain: EAGVAQSPRYKIIEKRQSVAFWCNPISGHATLYWYQQILGQGPKLLIQFQNNGVVDDSQLPKDRFSAERLKGVDSTLKIQPAKLEDSAVYLCASSPWGTPEYGYTFGSGTRLTVV.

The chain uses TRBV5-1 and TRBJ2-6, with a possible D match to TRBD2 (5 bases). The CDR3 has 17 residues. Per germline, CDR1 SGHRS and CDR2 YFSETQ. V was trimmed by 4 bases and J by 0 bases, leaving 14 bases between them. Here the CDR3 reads CASSTRGATSGANVLTF. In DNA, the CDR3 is TGCGCCAGCAGCACCCGGGGTGCTACCTCTGGGGCCAACGTCCTGACTTTC. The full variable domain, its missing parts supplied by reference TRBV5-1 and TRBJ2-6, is KAGVTQTPRYLIKTRGQQVTLSCSPISGHRSVSWYQQTPGQGLQFLFEYFSETQRNKGNFPGRFSGRQFSNSRSEMNVSTLELGDSALYLCASSTRGATSGANVLTFGAGSRLTVL.